The source of this TCR delta chain is a study of γδ T cells in repeated Plasmodium falciparum infection. At the level of the study: Each infection was followed by sampling at 21 days, plus baseline and some pre-infection draws.

Flow sorting of PBMC yielded separate Vgamma9/Vdelta2+ and Vdelta2-negative gammadelta T cell populations for bulk repertoire analysis. There are 22 residues in the CDR3. V shed 2 bases and J shed 0 bases, with 31 bases lying between them. CDR1 and CDR2 from the germline V gene are TSWWSYY and QGS. This clone came up many times. Its antigen remains unknown. Study-level findings and limits: The Malian cohort came from a small rural village of predominantly one ethnic group.

TCRdb re-called the multiplex PCR reads using CATT. The sample holds 75,000 to 95,000 delta-chain clones; roughly 0.9% are singletons and the top ten take roughly 9.5%. This TCR derives from a pool of human donors (malaria-infected and uninfected, not separated). V and J are TRDV1 and TRDJ1, with D possibly being TRDD2 (6 bases). The sample taken for sequencing was gamma-delta T cells from blood. The CDR3 nucleotides read TGTGCTCTTGGGGAAGAGTCCCCTCCTACCTCTGCTAGCTCTCCGTACACCGATAAACTCATCTTT. Translation gives CALGEESPPTSASSPYTDKLIF.